This TCR beta chain originates from a study of blood T cell repertoires in COVID-19. Study at large: Researchers got acute and convalescent COVID-19 samples from the United States, Italy and Spain.

Original data processing: For nucleated cells, counts were estimated from reference gene primer amplification. This table comes from immunoSEQ multiplex PCR, and its TCRdb copy is limited to in-frame clones, with some not included. The D gene and trimming were derived from the DNA, and the V and J assignments and clone size from that table. Of more than 250,000 clones in the sample, approximately 84% were seen once. In terms of age and location, participants ranged from about 18 to 100 years and lived in under 30 US areas. There are 15 residues in the CDR3. V gave up 4 bases and J gave up 4 bases; unmatched junction bases: 7. Germline loops: CDR1 SGHAT, CDR2 FQNNGV.

The chain carries TRBV11-2 and TRBJ1-3; 7 nucleotides match TRBD1. Sequencing was performed on PBMCs or T cells enriched from blood (not recorded which). The sequence was obtained from a woman between 18 and 29 years old who had recovered from COVID-19. Written as DNA, the CDR3 is TGTGCCAGCAGCTCGCCCCGGGACAGAGGAAACACCATATATTTT. It yields the protein CASSSPRDRGNTIYF.